Here is one T cell receptor beta chain with its context. Its target is not known. Distinct nucleotide sequences in the sample also encode this CDR3. This specimen belongs to a study of T cell responses to AZD1222 COVID-19 vaccine. Study outcomes and limitations: Spike-specific TCR breadth and depth rose after two AZD1222 doses. Sampled repertoires all dated from after the peak T cell response. Possibly, clonal diversity was underestimated; donors were largely white British and included more females.

The ends were cut back, 1 base at V and 2 bases at J, with 6 bases in the middle. Per germline, CDR1 SGHTA and CDR2 FQGNSA. The CDR3 is 14 residues long. TCRdb's copy holds only in-frame clones and misses some; the assay was immunoSEQ multiplex PCR. Of about 140,000 clones detected, approximately 80% appear once; the ten largest clones hold about 4%. The sequencing here drew on peripheral blood, taken on day 0 of AZD1222 vaccination. The clonotype originates from an adult in good health. V gene TRBV7-2 combines with J gene TRBJ1-3; D is undetermined. The CDR3 here is CASSLGGTGNTIYF. The CDR3 DNA reads TGTGCCAGCAGCTTAGGGGGAACTGGAAACACCATATATTTT. Filled out from reference TRBV7-2 and TRBJ1-3, the complete variable domain reads GAGVSQSPSNKVTEKGKDVELRCDPISGHTALYWYRQSLGQGLEFLIYFQGNSAPDKSGLPSDRFSAERTGGSVSTLTIQRTQQEDSAVYLCASSLGGTGNTIYFGEGSWLTVV.